The 7 T cell receptor beta chains given below trace back to one sample, sequenced in a study of cytomegalovirus exposure and HLA in healthy donors (dated 2017 in TCRdb). Libraries were built with the immunoSEQ multiplex PCR assay. TCRdb holds this immuneACCESS table with in-frame rearrangements only. Some clones are missing; in checked studies, unresolved V genes explain under half, and the rest has no known cause. The sample table records 76,000 or so clones; approximately 93% of these occur just once. The ten largest account for approximately 3.3% of the sample. Sequenced sample: PBMCs. These TCRs come from a woman under 30 in good health and CMV-seropositive.

This clone was seen a single time. The chain has TRBV27 and TRBJ1-1; weak D call: TRBD1 (6 bases). The CDR3 is made up of 16 amino acids. CDR1 is MNHEY, CDR2 SMNVEV, per germline (reference sequence). V gave up 5 bases and J gave up 3 bases, with 19 bases separating them. CDR3 region: CASSPSPRGADTEAFF. In DNA form, the CDR3 reads TGTGCCAGCAGTCCCAGCCCGCGGGGGGCCGACACTGAAGCTTTCTTT.

This clone was counted a few times. The chain is built from TRBV30 and TRBJ2-1, with 12 bases identical to TRBD2. There are 15 residues in the CDR3. Germline V CDR1 and CDR2: GTSNPN, SVGIG (reference sequence). V dropped 0 bases and J dropped 3; count of bases not matched to a gene: 0. The CDR3 sequence: CAWSVLAGGYNEQFF. As DNA, the CDR3 is TGTGCCTGGAGTGTACTAGCGGGGGGCTACAATGAGCAGTTCTTC.

The chain joins TRBV7-2 to TRBJ2-3, with 11 bases that match TRBD2. The CDR3 totals 18 residues. Trimming cost V 2 bases and J 0 bases; bases outside gene matches: 7. CDR1 is SGHTA, CDR2 FQGNSA, per germline. The CDR3 sequence is CASSLLSLAGGSTDTQYF. In DNA, the CDR3 is TGTGCCAGCAGCTTACTCTCCCTAGCGGGGGGAAGCACAGATACGCAGTATTTT.

The chain recombines TRBV6-5 with TRBJ1-1; possible D gene TRBD1, 6 bases. Germline V gene sequence: CDR1 MNHEY, CDR2 SVGAGI. V lost 5 bases, J lost 5 bases, and 12 bases lay in between. The CDR3 is 13 residues long. The CDR3 protein is CASSHPQGTEAFF. CDR3 sequence (DNA): TGTGCCAGCAGTCATCCCCAGGGGACTGAAGCTTTCTTT.

The V call is TRBV5-1, the J call TRBJ2-3; 7 bases map to TRBD2. With V trimmed by 3 bases and J by 1 base, 5 bases remained unmatched. The V gene's germline CDR1 is SGHRS and CDR2 YFSETQ. CDR3 length: 15 residues. The CDR3 region has the DNA TGCGCCAGCAGCTATGGACTAGGGGGCACAGATACGCAGTATTTT. Translating it yields CASSYGLGGTDTQYF.

The chain combines TRBV6-5 with TRBJ1-4; 8 bases align to TRBD1. Trimming took 2 bases from V and 7 from J; bases not matched to a gene: 6. The CDR3 sequence is 15 residues long. Per the germline V gene, CDR1 is MNHEY and CDR2 is SVGAGI. The CDR3 bases are TGTGCCAGCAGTTACGCAGGGGGCGCGTCTGAAAAACTGTTTTTT. Amino acids: CASSYAGGASEKLFF.

V usage is TRBV25-1 and J usage is TRBJ2-2; D is unresolved. The CDR3 spans 13 residues. The ends were cut back, 5 bases at V and 5 bases at J, with 9 bases in the middle. The V gene's germline CDR1 is MGHDK and CDR2 SYGVNS. The CDR3 sequence is CASSPQVTGELFF. CDR3 sequence (DNA): TGTGCCAGCAGTCCTCAGGTTACCGGGGAGCTGTTTTTT.